What follows are 17 T cell receptor beta chains derived from one specimen sequenced in a study of cytomegalovirus exposure and HLA in healthy donors. The study ran its PCR with 60 Vbeta and 13 Jbeta primers. The assay was immunoSEQ multiplex PCR, and TCRdb's table has in-frame clones only and misses some. This table has about 43,000 clones, around 56% appearing once. Sequenced: PBMCs. The receptors come from a man aged 60-69 years in good health and CMV-seronegative.

The chain couples TRBV2 to TRBJ1-5, with a weak D call TRBD1 (5 bases). CDR1 and CDR2 (germline): SNHLY, FYNNEI. This CDR3 has 14 residues. With 3 bases removed from V and 4 bases from J, the gap between germline ends came to 10 bases. The CDR3 sequence is CASSELSGNQPQHF. For the CDR3, the DNA is TGTGCCAGCAGTGAGTTGTCAGGGAATCAGCCCCAGCATTTT.

The J gene is TRBJ1-2, the V gene TRBV30; tentatively, D is TRBD1 (5 bases). Germline V gives CDR1 GTSNPN, CDR2 SVGIG (reference sequence). V was clipped by 4 bases and J by 8 bases, with 17 bases between them. This CDR3 contains 13 residues. In DNA form, the CDR3 reads TGTGCCTGGATGGTGGGGGGGACGGGGGGCTACACCTTC. Translated, it gives CAWMVGGTGGYTF.

The V call is TRBV6-6, the J call TRBJ2-5, with 7 bases matching TRBD1. Germline V lookup: CDR1 MNHNY, CDR2 SVGAGI (reference sequence). The CDR3 runs to 15 residues. Trimming took 6 bases from V and 0 from J; bases not matched to a gene: 7. CDR3 in DNA: TGTGCCAGCAGGCCCCACGACAGGGACCAAGAGACCCAGTACTTC. Translating gives CASRPHDRDQETQYF.

The genes are TRBV15 and TRBJ2-1, with 7 nucleotides matching TRBD2. After removal of 5 bases from V and 0 bases from J, the junction contained 7 bases not matched to a gene. The CDR3 sequence is 16 residues long. Germline loops: CDR1 LNHNV, CDR2 YYDKDF (reference sequence). CDR3 DNA sequence: TGTGCCACCAGCCTCTCTAGCGGTCCCTCCTACAATGAGCAGTTCTTC. It codes for CATSLSSGPSYNEQFF.

In this sample, this clone turned up a few times. V is TRBV5-4 and J is TRBJ2-5; TRBD2 aligns across 12 bases. CDR3 length equals 16 residues. After removal of 4 bases from V and 1 base from J, the junction contained 5 bases not matched to a gene. Germline assignment: CDR1 SGHNT and CDR2 YYREEE (reference sequence). CDR3 sequence reads: CASSQTSGSFQETQYF. The CDR3 DNA sequence: TGTGCCAGCAGCCAGACTAGCGGGAGTTTCCAAGAGACCCAGTACTTC.

The chain is built from TRBV7-2 and TRBJ2-6; D not certain. Trimming cost V 5 bases and J 2 bases, with 7 bases left between them. Germline V gives CDR1 SGHTA, CDR2 FQGNSA. The CDR3 contains 14 residues. In nucleotides, the CDR3 is TGTGCCAGCAGCGTCGGTACTGGGGCCAACGTCCTGACTTTC. As protein: CASSVGTGANVLTF.

This clone has just one count. This chain joins TRBV7-9 and TRBJ1-1, with D hard to call. Germline-derived CDR1 and CDR2 are SEHNR and FQNEAQ (reference sequence). Trimming pared 4 bases from V and 1 base from J, leaving 7 bases between. The CDR3 spans 13 residues. Here the CDR3 reads CASSWQSNTEAFF. As DNA, the CDR3 is TGTGCCAGCAGCTGGCAGTCGAACACTGAAGCTTTCTTT.

This rearrangement joins TRBV5-1 to TRBJ2-3, with 9 bases aligning to TRBD2. The CDR3 sequence is 15 residues long. Germline values: CDR1 SGHRS, CDR2 YFSETQ. With 4 bases clipped from V and 7 bases from J, the junction kept 10 bases outside the gene matches. The CDR3 nucleotides read TGCGCCAGCAGCCCGACGGGCGGGAGGGCCCATACGCAGTATTTT. Protein: CASSPTGGRAHTQYF. The full variable domain, rest sourced from reference TRBV5-1 and TRBJ2-3, is KAGVTQTPRYLIKTRGQQVTLSCSPISGHRSVSWYQQTPGQGLQFLFEYFSETQRNKGNFPGRFSGRQFSNSRSEMNVSTLELGDSALYLCASSPTGGRAHTQYFGPGTRLTVL.

The V gene is TRBV2, the J gene TRBJ2-3; D perhaps matches TRBD1 (6 bases). The CDR3 covers 17 residues. Germline CDR1 reads SNHLY; CDR2 reads FYNNEI. V gave up 2 bases and J gave up 1 base, with 16 bases separating them. In DNA, the CDR3 is TGTGCCAGCAGTGAAAACTACAGGGTTTTCCGCACAGATACGCAGTATTTT. Protein product: CASSENYRVFRTDTQYF.

The chain recombines TRBV11-2 with TRBJ1-2; the D is unclear. Germline assignment: CDR1 SGHAT and CDR2 FQNNGV. The CDR3 length is 14 residues. Trimming stripped 1 base from V and 4 bases from J, with 10 bases between. The CDR3 region is CASSLVEEGYGYTF. In nucleotides, the CDR3 is TGTGCCAGCAGCTTAGTCGAGGAAGGCTATGGCTACACCTTC.

This clone came up a few times. CDR3 region: CASSEYGGSGVSEQYF. DNA of the CDR3: TGTGCCAGCAGTGAATATGGCGGGAGTGGGGTCTCCGAGCAGTACTTC. This sequence joins TRBV25-1 and TRBJ2-7, with 7 positions matching TRBD2. The CDR3 is 16 residues long. Unmatched junction bases numbered 11, after V lost 0 bases and J lost 6 bases. Germline CDR1 and CDR2: MGHDK and SYGVNS.

The chain has TRBV7-9 and TRBJ2-7, with a possible D match to TRBD1 (6 bases). CDR1 SEHNR and CDR2 FQNEAQ come from the germline V gene (reference sequence). Between the trimmed V and J ends, which lost 5 bases and 3 bases, there was a span of 17 bases. The CDR3 covers 15 residues. This chain's CDR3 is CASSPTTGQFYEQYF. CDR3 bases: TGTGCCAGCAGCCCGACGACAGGCCAATTCTACGAGCAGTACTTC.

The J gene is TRBJ2-7, the V gene TRBV5-6, with 12 bases aligning to TRBD2. Germline V lookup: CDR1 SGHDT, CDR2 YYEEEE. CDR3 size: 15 residues. The ends lost 4 bases at V and 2 bases at J; junction bases unmatched: 4. The CDR3, as DNA: TGTGCCAGCAGCCCCCGACTAGCGGGAGCCTACGAGCAGTACTTC. It codes for CASSPRLAGAYEQYF.

V and J are TRBV19 and TRBJ1-2; D perhaps matches TRBD1 (6 bases). The CDR3 contains 12 residues. From germline, CDR1 is LNHDA and CDR2 SQIVND (reference sequence). The ends were cut back, 5 bases at V and 6 bases at J, with 10 bases in the middle. The CDR3 nucleotides are TGTGCCAGTAGTGCCCGGGACAATGGCTACACCTTC. The encoded protein is CASSARDNGYTF.

The gene calls are TRBV7-9 and TRBJ1-1, with no clear D. Trimming left V 5 bases short and J 1 base short, with 11 bases between. The CDR3 contains 14 residues. The germline V gene encodes CDR1 SEHNR and CDR2 FQNEAQ (reference sequence). For the CDR3, the DNA is TGTGCCAGCAGCCCCGGGTACGGGAACACTGAAGCTTTCTTT. Residues: CASSPGYGNTEAFF. Looking up the rest from reference TRBV7-9 and TRBJ1-1 gives the full variable domain: DTGVSQNPRHKITKRGQNVTFRCDPISEHNRLYWYRQTLGQGPEFLTYFQNEAQLEKSRLLSDRFSAERPKGSFSTLEIQRTEQGDSAMYLCASSPGYGNTEAFFGQGTRLTVV.

The chain has TRBV6-5 and TRBJ2-1; D might be TRBD2 (5 bases). The V end was cut by 6 bases, the J end by 4 bases, with 13 bases between. Germline V CDR1 and CDR2: MNHEY, SVGAGI. CDR3 size: 14 residues. CDR3 coding DNA: TGTGCCAGCAGCCGGACTTTCCCTTACAATGAGCAGTTCTTC. Translation gives CASSRTFPYNEQFF.

The chain recombines TRBV9 with TRBJ2-7, with 7 bases aligning to TRBD1. The CDR3 runs to 15 residues. The V gene's germline CDR1 is SGDLS and CDR2 YYNGEE. The V and J ends lost 2 bases and 3 bases, in that order; junction bases with no gene match: 8. The CDR3 bases are TGTGCCAGCAGCGTGTCCGGGACAGCCCTCTACGAGCAGTACTTC. Protein sequence: CASSVSGTALYEQYF. The full variable domain, its missing parts supplied by reference TRBV9 and TRBJ2-7, is DSGVTQTPKHLITATGQRVTLRCSPRSGDLSVYWYQQSLDQGLQFLIQYYNGEERAKGNILERFSAQQFPDLHSELNLSSLELGDSALYFCASSVSGTALYEQYFGPGTRLTVT.